Listed below are T cell receptor beta chains from one sample, sequenced in a study of liver allograft versus peripheral blood T cells. Each CDR3 protein gets one entry after TCRdb re-called the reads with MiXCR. In total, the table holds nearly 85 distinct CDR3 sequences. These TCRs come from a human patient who had a liver transplant. Some of these T cells may belong to the graft donor. The CDR3 runs from the conserved cysteine through the conserved F or W. The D gene is left open where the match is weak. Clone size is stated in some rows and not others, as once, few, many or a class when expanded.

j_call: TRBJ1-2; v_call: TRBV19; d_call: -; clone_size: -; cdr3_nt: TGTGCCAGTAGTACCCCAGGGTTCTATGGCTACACCTTC; cdr3_aa: CASSTPGFYGYTF
j_call: TRBJ1-1; v_call: TRBV10-3; d_call: -; clone_size: hyperexpanded; cdr3_nt: TGTGCCATCAGTGAGTCACAGGAGAACACTGAAGCTTTCTTT; cdr3_aa: CAISESQENTEAFF
j_call: TRBJ2-7; v_call: TRBV19; d_call: -; clone_size: hyperexpanded; cdr3_nt: TGTGCCAGTAGTATGTGGGGTATGGTGCGGGAAGACAGCTCCTACGAGCAGTACTTC; cdr3_aa: CASSMWGMVREDSSYEQYF
j_call: TRBJ2-4; v_call: TRBV15; d_call: -; clone_size: large; cdr3_nt: TGTGCCACCAGCAGAGGATTTCGACAGGGAGGTCTAACCAAAAACATTCAGTACTTC; cdr3_aa: CATSRGFRQGGLTKNIQYF
j_call: TRBJ2-2; v_call: TRBV18; d_call: -; clone_size: hyperexpanded; cdr3_nt: TGTGCCAGCCCAGACCCGGCAGGAAGCACCGGGGAGCTGTTTTTT; cdr3_aa: CASPDPAGSTGELFF
j_call: TRBJ1-5; v_call: TRBV6-2/TRBV6-3; d_call: -; clone_size: large; cdr3_nt: TGTGCCAGCAGTTTACAGGGAGATCAGCCCCAGCATTTT; cdr3_aa: CASSLQGDQPQHF
j_call: TRBJ2-3; v_call: TRBV2; d_call: TRBD2; clone_size: -; cdr3_nt: TGTGCCAGCAGTGAACCGGTTAGCGGGGGGATGACAGATACGCAGTATTTT; cdr3_aa: CASSEPVSGGMTDTQYF
j_call: TRBJ2-1; v_call: TRBV19; d_call: -; clone_size: -; cdr3_nt: TGTGCCAGTAGTATAGGGCCCTGGGTTGGCCCCTACAATGAGCAGTTCTTC; cdr3_aa: CASSIGPWVGPYNEQFF
j_call: TRBJ2-7; v_call: TRBV6-2/TRBV6-3; d_call: TRBD1; clone_size: hyperexpanded; cdr3_nt: TGTGCCAGCAGTTACTCGGTGGGACAGGGGACCGAGCAGTACTTC; cdr3_aa: CASSYSVGQGTEQYF
j_call: TRBJ1-3; v_call: TRBV20-1; d_call: -; clone_size: large; cdr3_nt: TGCAGTGCGAGGACGGCAGTGGCCGGAAACACCATATATTTT; cdr3_aa: CSARTAVAGNTIYF
j_call: TRBJ2-2; v_call: TRBV24-1; d_call: TRBD1; clone_size: hyperexpanded; cdr3_nt: TGTGCCACCAGTGATCCGGGACAGGGTTTCTCCGGGGAGCTGTTTTTT; cdr3_aa: CATSDPGQGFSGELFF
j_call: TRBJ2-3; v_call: TRBV18; d_call: TRBD1; clone_size: hyperexpanded; cdr3_nt: TGTGCCAGTCTTATTCCGGGACAGAGCCCAGATACGCAGTATTTT; cdr3_aa: CASLIPGQSPDTQYF
j_call: TRBJ2-1; v_call: TRBV7-9; d_call: -; clone_size: -; cdr3_nt: TGTGCCAGCAGCTACCAAGGGAGCTCCTACAATGAGCAGTTCTTC; cdr3_aa: CASSYQGSSYNEQFF
j_call: TRBJ2-3; v_call: TRBV28; d_call: TRBD1; clone_size: -; cdr3_nt: TGTGCCAGCAGCCCGGACAGGGGTTACATTTCAGATACGCAGTATTTT; cdr3_aa: CASSPDRGYISDTQYF
j_call: TRBJ2-2; v_call: TRBV7-9; d_call: -; clone_size: large; cdr3_nt: TGTGCCAGCAGCCTGTATAGCCCAGGGGCCGGGGAGCTGTTTTTT; cdr3_aa: CASSLYSPGAGELFF
j_call: TRBJ2-3; v_call: TRBV11-2; d_call: -; clone_size: -; cdr3_nt: TGTGCCAGCAGCTTAGAAGAGGGGCCGTTTGGAAGCACAGATACGCAGTATTTT; cdr3_aa: CASSLEEGPFGSTDTQYF
j_call: TRBJ2-1; v_call: TRBV27; d_call: TRBD1; clone_size: hyperexpanded; cdr3_nt: TGTGCCAGCAGTTTCATGACAGGGGTCGATGAGCAGTTCTTC; cdr3_aa: CASSFMTGVDEQFF
j_call: TRBJ2-3; v_call: TRBV28; d_call: TRBD2; clone_size: -; cdr3_nt: TGTGCCAGCAGACCCTGGACTAGCGGGGCCACAGATACGCAGTATTTT; cdr3_aa: CASRPWTSGATDTQYF
j_call: TRBJ1-6; v_call: TRBV30; d_call: -; clone_size: -; cdr3_nt: TGTGCCTGGGGGGGACATTATAATTCACCCCTCCACTTT; cdr3_aa: CAWGGHYNSPLHF
j_call: TRBJ1-2; v_call: TRBV19; d_call: -; clone_size: -; cdr3_nt: TGTGCCAGTAGTGAGGACAGTTATGGCTACACCTTC; cdr3_aa: CASSEDSYGYTF
j_call: TRBJ2-7; v_call: TRBV19; d_call: -; clone_size: hyperexpanded; cdr3_nt: TGTGCCAGTATGGGAAGGGACGGCCTCTCCGAGCAGTACTTC; cdr3_aa: CASMGRDGLSEQYF
j_call: TRBJ2-7; v_call: TRBV27; d_call: -; clone_size: hyperexpanded; cdr3_nt: TGTGCCAGCAGTGTGGACGGAAACCTCTACGAGCAGTACTTC; cdr3_aa: CASSVDGNLYEQYF
j_call: TRBJ2-5; v_call: TRBV12-3/TRBV12-4; d_call: -; clone_size: -; cdr3_nt: TGTGCCAGCAGGATCCAAGAGACCCAGTACTTC; cdr3_aa: CASRIQETQYF
j_call: TRBJ1-1; v_call: TRBV13; d_call: -; clone_size: hyperexpanded; cdr3_nt: TGTGCCAGCAGCACCTCGACAGGCCACCTCGTGAACACTGAAGCTTTCTTT; cdr3_aa: CASSTSTGHLVNTEAFF
j_call: TRBJ2-7; v_call: TRBV11-2; d_call: -; clone_size: medium-sized; cdr3_nt: TGTGCCAGCAGCTTAGAGGGACAACTAGGGAACGAGCAGTACTTC; cdr3_aa: CASSLEGQLGNEQYF
j_call: TRBJ2-7; v_call: TRBV13; d_call: -; clone_size: -; cdr3_nt: TGTGCCAGCAGCTTTCTGGGATACGAGCAGTACTTC; cdr3_aa: CASSFLGYEQYF
j_call: TRBJ2-7; v_call: TRBV18; d_call: -; clone_size: hyperexpanded; cdr3_nt: TGTGCCAGCTCACCCGAGGGGGGGTTTTGGTACGAGCAGTACTTC; cdr3_aa: CASSPEGGFWYEQYF
j_call: TRBJ1-2; v_call: TRBV5-6; d_call: -; clone_size: -; cdr3_nt: TGTGCCAGCAGCTTGGAAGCGCGCAGGAGGGGTGGCTACACCTTC; cdr3_aa: CASSLEARRRGGYTF